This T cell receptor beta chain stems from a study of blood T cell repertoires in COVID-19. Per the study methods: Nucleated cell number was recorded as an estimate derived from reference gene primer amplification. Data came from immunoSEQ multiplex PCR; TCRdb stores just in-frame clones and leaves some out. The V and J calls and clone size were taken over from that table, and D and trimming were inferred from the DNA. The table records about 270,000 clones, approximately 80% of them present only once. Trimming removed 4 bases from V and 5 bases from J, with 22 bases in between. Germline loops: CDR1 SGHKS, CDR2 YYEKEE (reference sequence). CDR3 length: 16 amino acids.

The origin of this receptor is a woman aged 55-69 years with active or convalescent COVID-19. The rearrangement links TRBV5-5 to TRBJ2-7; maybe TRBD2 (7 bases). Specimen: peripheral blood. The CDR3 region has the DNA TGTGCCAGCAGCCCGTCGTGGTTTGGCGGGGGCAACGAGCAGTACTTC. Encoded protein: CASSPSWFGGGNEQYF.